Here is one T cell receptor (beta chain) with its context. It lacks a known antigen. The sample holds no much larger clone one base away, and base qualities are not on file. Different DNA sequences within this sample yield the same CDR3. The CDR3 spans 12 residues, from the cysteine through the phenylalanine. Only CDR3 DNA remains: 36 bases, in frame from the first base. CDR1 and CDR2, per the germline V gene (reference sequence), are GTSNPN and SVGIG. Relative to germline, V is 1 base shorter and J is 2 bases shorter, with 3 bases between their ends. The immunoSEQ Assay, a bias-controlled multiplex PCR, was used to amplify TCRbeta CDR3 regions from genomic DNA. Under the source paper's analysis protocol: Nucleated cell counts per sample were estimated from amplification of reference gene primers within the assay. To quantify the absolute abundance of each unique TCRbeta CDR3 rearrangement, sequence reads were collapsed and filtered. For each sample, productive Simpson clonality was calculated as the square root of Simpson's diversity index across productive rearrangements. Here the immuneACCESS table is served through TCRdb, limited to in-frame sequences with V and J called. Missing clones are a known gap in these copies; in checked studies unresolved V genes cover under half, and the rest lacks a known reason. V, J and clone size reflect that table, while D and trimming were determined from the DNA. Present in this sample are 500,000 to 600,000 clones, roughly 91% of which were seen just once. The ten top clones hold about 8% of the sample.

This specimen comes from a study of blood T cell repertoires in COVID-19 (dated by TCRdb to the early 2020s). Regarding the research as a whole: The collaborator samples originated in the United States, Italy and Spain and spanned the acute and convalescent phases of COVID-19. Samples were obtained from the ongoing ImmuneRACE study (first 160 participants) and from approximately 1,200 subjects provided by 6 global collaborators. Nearly every sample came with metadata listing a de-identified subject ID, COVID-19 status, age in years and sex. Where HLA class I and class II types were available, the types were taken from metadata supplied by the sample provider, not from assay-based typing. Subjects who had been exposed to COVID-19, were actively infected with it, or had recovered from it provided the deeply sampled blood TCRbeta repertoires that made up the dataset. The material from the prospective study consisted of cDNA or gDNA derived from T cells, B-cell-depleted T cells, or PBMCs. The repertoires were released in a freely available public database intended as a resource for research on the immune response to SARS-CoV-2. The investigation overall reported the following: The quantity of clinical and demographic metadata differed by source and by participant and was supplied without curation.

At one collaborating source in Seattle, patients were enrolled during active infection and were followed longitudinally through the course of disease. Collaborating institutions collected whole blood in K2EDTA tubes following their own protocols. For TCRbeta analysis, collaborator samples were shipped as frozen whole blood, as isolated PBMCs, or as DNA extracted from either sample type. Sequencing was carried out using peripheral blood. Here the chain combines TRBV30 and TRBJ1-5; the D gene lacks a confident call. This TCR was recovered from a woman aged 45-60 years with COVID-19, enrolled during active disease. The DNA sequence is given as TGTGCCTGGAGTGCCGGCAATCAGCCCCAGCATTTT. Translated, it gives CAWSAGNQPQHF. Joined to the reference TRBV30 and TRBJ1-5 proteins, this CDR3 gives the full variable domain: SQTIHQWPATLVQPVGSPLSLECTVEGTSNPNLYWYRQAAGRGLQLLFYSVGIGQISSEVPQNLSASRPQDRQFILSSKKLLLSDSGFYLCAWSAGNQPQHFGDGTRLSIL.